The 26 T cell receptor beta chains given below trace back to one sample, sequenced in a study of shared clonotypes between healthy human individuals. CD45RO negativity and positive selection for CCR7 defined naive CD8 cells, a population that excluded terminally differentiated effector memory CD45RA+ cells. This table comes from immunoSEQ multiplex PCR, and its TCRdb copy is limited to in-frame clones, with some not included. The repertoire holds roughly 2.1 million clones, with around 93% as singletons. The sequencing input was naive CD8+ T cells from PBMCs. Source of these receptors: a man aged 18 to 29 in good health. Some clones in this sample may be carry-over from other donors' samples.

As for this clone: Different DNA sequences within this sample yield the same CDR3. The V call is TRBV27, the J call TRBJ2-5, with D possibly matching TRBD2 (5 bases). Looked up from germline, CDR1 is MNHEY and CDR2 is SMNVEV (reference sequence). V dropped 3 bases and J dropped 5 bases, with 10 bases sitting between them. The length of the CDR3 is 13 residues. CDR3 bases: TGTGCCAGCAGTTTTCTGACGGGGGAGACCCAGTACTTC. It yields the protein CASSFLTGETQYF.

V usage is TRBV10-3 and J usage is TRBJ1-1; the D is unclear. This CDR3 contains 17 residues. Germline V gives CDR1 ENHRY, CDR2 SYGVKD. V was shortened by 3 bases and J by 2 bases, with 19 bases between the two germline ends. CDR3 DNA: TGTGCCATCAGTGACCCCGGGCGACACCCTGACAACACTGAAGCTTTCTTT. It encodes CAISDPGRHPDNTEAFF.

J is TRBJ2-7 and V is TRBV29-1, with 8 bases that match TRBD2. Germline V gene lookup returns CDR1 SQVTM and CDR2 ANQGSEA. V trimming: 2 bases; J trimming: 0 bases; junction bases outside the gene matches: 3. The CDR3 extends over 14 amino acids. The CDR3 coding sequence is TGCAGCGTTGAACAGCGGGAGCACTCCTACGAGCAGTACTTC. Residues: CSVEQREHSYEQYF.

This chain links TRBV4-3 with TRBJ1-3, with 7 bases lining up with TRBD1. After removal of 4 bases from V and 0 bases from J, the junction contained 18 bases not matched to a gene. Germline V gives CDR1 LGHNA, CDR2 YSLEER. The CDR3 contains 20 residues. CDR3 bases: TGCGCCAGCAGCCCGAATTACGGGACAGCCCTGACCGACTCTGGAAACACCATATATTTT. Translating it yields CASSPNYGTALTDSGNTIYF.

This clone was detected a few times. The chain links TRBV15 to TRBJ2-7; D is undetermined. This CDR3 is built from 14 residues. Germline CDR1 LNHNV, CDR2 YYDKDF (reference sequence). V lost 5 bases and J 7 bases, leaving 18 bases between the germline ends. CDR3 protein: CATSDGSSAREQYF. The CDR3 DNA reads TGTGCCACCAGCGACGGTAGTTCAGCTAGGGAGCAGTACTTC.

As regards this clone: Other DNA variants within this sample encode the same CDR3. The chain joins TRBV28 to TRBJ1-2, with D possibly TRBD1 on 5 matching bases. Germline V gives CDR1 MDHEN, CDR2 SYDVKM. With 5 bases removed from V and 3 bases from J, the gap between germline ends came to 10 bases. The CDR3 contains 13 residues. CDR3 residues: CASSPSGYYGYTF. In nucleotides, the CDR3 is TGTGCCAGCAGTCCTTCAGGGTACTATGGCTACACCTTC.

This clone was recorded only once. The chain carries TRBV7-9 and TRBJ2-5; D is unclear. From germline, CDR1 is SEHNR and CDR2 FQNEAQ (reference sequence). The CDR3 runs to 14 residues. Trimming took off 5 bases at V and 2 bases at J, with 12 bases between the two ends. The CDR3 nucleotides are TGTGCCAGCAGCGGAACGGACGGACAAGAGACCCAGTACTTC. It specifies CASSGTDGQETQYF. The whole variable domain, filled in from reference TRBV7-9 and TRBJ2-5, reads DTGVSQNPRHKITKRGQNVTFRCDPISEHNRLYWYRQTLGQGPEFLTYFQNEAQLEKSRLLSDRFSAERPKGSFSTLEIQRTEQGDSAMYLCASSGTDGQETQYFGPGTRLLVL.

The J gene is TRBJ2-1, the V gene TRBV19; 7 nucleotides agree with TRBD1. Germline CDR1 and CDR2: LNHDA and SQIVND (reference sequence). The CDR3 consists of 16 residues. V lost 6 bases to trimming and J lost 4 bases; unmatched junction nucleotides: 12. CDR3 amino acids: CASRLERQGGYNEQFF. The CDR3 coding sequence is TGTGCCAGTAGACTAGAGAGACAGGGTGGATACAATGAGCAGTTCTTC.

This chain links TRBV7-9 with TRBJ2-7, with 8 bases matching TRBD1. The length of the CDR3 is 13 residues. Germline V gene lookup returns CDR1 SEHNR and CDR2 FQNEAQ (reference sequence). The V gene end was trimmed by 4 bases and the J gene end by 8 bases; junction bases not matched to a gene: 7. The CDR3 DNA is TGTGCCAGCAGCTCCAACGACAGGGGCCAGCAGTACTTC. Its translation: CASSSNDRGQQYF.

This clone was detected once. CDR3 residues: CSVELAEPYEQYF. In nucleotides, the CDR3 is TGCAGCGTTGAACTAGCGGAACCCTACGAGCAGTACTTC. The rearrangement links TRBV29-1 to TRBJ2-7; TRBD2 matches at 7 bases. The junction had 3 bases not matched to a gene; V was cut back by 2 bases and J by 2 bases. The germline CDR1 and CDR2 sequences are SQVTM and ANQGSEA. The CDR3 is 13 amino acids.

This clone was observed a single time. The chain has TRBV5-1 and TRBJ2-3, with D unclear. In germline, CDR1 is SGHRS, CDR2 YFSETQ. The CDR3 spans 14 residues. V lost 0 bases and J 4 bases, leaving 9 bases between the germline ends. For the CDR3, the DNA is TGCGCCAGCAGCTTGGAAATCGGATCAGATACGCAGTATTTT. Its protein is CASSLEIGSDTQYF.

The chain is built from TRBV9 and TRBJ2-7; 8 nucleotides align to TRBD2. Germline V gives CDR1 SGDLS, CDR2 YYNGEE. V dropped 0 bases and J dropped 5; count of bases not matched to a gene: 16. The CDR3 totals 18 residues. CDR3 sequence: CASSVDGREPSPWDEQYF. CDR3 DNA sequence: TGTGCCAGCAGCGTAGACGGGAGGGAGCCGAGCCCCTGGGACGAGCAGTACTTC.

This CDR3 reads CASSPLAGVREQYF. The CDR3 nucleotides are TGTGCCAGCAGCCCTTTGGCGGGAGTGAGGGAGCAGTACTTC. The V and J genes are TRBV27 and TRBJ2-7, with TRBD2 matching 7 bases. This CDR3 comprises 14 residues. V lost 6 bases, J lost 7 bases, and 12 bases stayed unmatched. Germline V gene sequence: CDR1 MNHEY, CDR2 SMNVEV (reference sequence).

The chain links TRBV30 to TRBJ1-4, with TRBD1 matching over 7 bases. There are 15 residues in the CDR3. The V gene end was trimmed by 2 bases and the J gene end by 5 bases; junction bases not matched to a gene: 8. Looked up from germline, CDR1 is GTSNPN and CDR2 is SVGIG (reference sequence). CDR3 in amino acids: CAWSSTGTVNEKLFF. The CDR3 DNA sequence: TGTGCCTGGAGTAGTACCGGGACAGTGAATGAAAAACTGTTTTTT.

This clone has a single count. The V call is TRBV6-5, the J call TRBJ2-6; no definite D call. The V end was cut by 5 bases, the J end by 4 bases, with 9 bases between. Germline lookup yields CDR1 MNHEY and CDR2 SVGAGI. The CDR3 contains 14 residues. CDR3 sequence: CASSLRAGANVLTF. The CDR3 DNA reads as TGTGCCAGCAGTCTCCGAGCGGGGGCCAACGTCCTGACTTTC.

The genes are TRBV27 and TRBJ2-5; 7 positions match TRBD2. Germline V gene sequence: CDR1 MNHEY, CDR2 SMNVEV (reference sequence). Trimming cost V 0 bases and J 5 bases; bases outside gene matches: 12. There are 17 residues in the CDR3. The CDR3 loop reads CASSLSPGAGEWETQYF. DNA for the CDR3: TGTGCCAGCAGTTTATCCCCTGGGGCGGGAGAATGGGAGACCCAGTACTTC.

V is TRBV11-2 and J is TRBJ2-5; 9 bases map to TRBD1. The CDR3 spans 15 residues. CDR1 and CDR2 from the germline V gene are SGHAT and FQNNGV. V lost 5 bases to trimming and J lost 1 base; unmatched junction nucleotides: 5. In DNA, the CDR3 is TGTGCCAGCAGCGGTCCGGACAGGGGCCAAGAGACCCAGTACTTC. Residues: CASSGPDRGQETQYF.

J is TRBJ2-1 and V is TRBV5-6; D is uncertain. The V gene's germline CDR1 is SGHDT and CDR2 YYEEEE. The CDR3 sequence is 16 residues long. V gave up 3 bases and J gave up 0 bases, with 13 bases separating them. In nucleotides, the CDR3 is TGTGCCAGCAGCTCTCCGAGGCTGAGCTCCTACAATGAGCAGTTCTTC. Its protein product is CASSSPRLSSYNEQFF.

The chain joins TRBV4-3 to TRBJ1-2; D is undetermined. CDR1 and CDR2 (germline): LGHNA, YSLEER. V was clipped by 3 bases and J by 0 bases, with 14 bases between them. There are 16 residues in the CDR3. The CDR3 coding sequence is TGCGCCAGCAGCCATGGAAGGGTCCCTGCTAACTATGGCTACACCTTC. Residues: CASSHGRVPANYGYTF.

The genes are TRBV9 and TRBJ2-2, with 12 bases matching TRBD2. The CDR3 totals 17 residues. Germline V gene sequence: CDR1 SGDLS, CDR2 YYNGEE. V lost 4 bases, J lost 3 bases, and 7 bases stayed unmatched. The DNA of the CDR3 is TGTGCCAGCAGCCCCAGACTAGCGGGAGACCACACCGGGGAGCTGTTTTTT. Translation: CASSPRLAGDHTGELFF.

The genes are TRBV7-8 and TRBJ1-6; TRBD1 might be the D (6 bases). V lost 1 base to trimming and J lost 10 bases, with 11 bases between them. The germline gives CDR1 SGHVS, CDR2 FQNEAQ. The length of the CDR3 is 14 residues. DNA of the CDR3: TGTGCCAGCAGCTTAGGGGGGCTAGGGTCACCCCTCCACTTT. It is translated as CASSLGGLGSPLHF. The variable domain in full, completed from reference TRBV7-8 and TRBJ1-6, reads GAGVSQSPRYKVAKRGQDVALRCDPISGHVSLFWYQQALGQGPEFLTYFQNEAQLDKSGLPSDRFFAERPEGSVSTLKIQRTQQEDSAVYLCASSLGGLGSPLHFGNGTRLTVT.

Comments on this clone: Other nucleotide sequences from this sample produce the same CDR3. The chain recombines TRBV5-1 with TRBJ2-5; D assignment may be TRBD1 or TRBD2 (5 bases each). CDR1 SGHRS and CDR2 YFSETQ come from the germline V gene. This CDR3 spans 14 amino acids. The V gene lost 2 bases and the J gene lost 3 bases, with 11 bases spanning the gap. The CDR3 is CASSLLRGEETQYF. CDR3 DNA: TGCGCCAGCAGCTTATTAAGGGGAGAAGAGACCCAGTACTTC.

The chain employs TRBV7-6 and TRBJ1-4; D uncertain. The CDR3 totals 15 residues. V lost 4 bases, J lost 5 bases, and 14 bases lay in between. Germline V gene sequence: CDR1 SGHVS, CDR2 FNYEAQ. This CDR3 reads CASSYLEAANEKLFF. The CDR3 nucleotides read TGTGCCAGCAGCTATCTGGAAGCGGCGAATGAAAAACTGTTTTTT. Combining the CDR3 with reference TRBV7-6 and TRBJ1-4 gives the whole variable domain GAGVSQSPRYKVTKRGQDVALRCDPISGHVSLYWYRQALGQGPEFLTYFNYEAQQDKSGLPNDRFSAERPEGSISTLTIQRTEQRDSAMYRCASSYLEAANEKLFFGSGTQLSVL.

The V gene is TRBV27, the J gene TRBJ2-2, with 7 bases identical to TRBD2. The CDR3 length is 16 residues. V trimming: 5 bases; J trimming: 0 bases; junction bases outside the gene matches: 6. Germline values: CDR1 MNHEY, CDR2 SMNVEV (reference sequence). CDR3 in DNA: TGTGCCAGCAGTACCCGGGACTACCCGAACACCGGGGAGCTGTTTTTT. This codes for CASSTRDYPNTGELFF.

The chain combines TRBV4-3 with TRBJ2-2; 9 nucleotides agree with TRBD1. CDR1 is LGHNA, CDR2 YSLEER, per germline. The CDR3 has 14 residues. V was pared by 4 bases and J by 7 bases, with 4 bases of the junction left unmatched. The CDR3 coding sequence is TGCGCCAGCAGCCCGGGACAGGGTGACGGGGAGCTGTTTTTT. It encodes CASSPGQGDGELFF.

CDR3 DNA: TGTGCCAGCAGCTTACAGGGGGCGGTTTTATCCAATGAGCAGTTCTTC. Encoded protein: CASSLQGAVLSNEQFF. The J gene is TRBJ2-1, the V gene TRBV5-6; 9 bases are shared with TRBD1. This CDR3 is built from 16 residues. Trimming at V came to 2 bases and at J to 6 bases, leaving 9 bases not matched to a gene. Germline lookup yields CDR1 SGHDT and CDR2 YYEEEE.